Listed here are 23 T cell receptor beta chains from one sample, sequenced in a study of blood T cell repertoires in COVID-19 (dated by TCRdb to 2018 to 2021). Receptors were amplified or captured by the immunoSEQ multiplex PCR assay. Entries here come from immuneACCESS through TCRdb and include only in-frame sequences with V and J called. Some clones fail to appear in such tables; in the studies checked, an unresolved V gene covers under half of the shortfall, and the cause of the remainder is unknown. The sample table holds hundreds of thousands of clones, of which around 90% were seen once. Of the sample, roughly 0.26% falls within the top ten clones. Sequenced: peripheral blood. The source of these receptors is a woman under 30 with acute or convalescent COVID-19.

The V call is TRBV19, the J call TRBJ2-7; 7 nucleotides agree with TRBD1. Germline loops: CDR1 LNHDA, CDR2 SQIVND (reference sequence). The CDR3 length is 15 residues. J gave up 3 bases and V 3 bases, and 8 bases lay outside the gene matches. The CDR3 reads CASSMPGQLIYEQYF. DNA for the CDR3: TGTGCCAGTAGTATGCCGGGACAGCTCATCTACGAGCAGTACTTC.

Details on this clone: Other nucleotide sequences from this sample produce the same CDR3. The rearrangement links TRBV9 to TRBJ1-2; 8 nucleotides line up with TRBD1. The trim removed 2 bases at V and 0 bases at J, leaving 3 bases unmatched. The CDR3 runs to 15 residues. Germline V lookup: CDR1 SGDLS, CDR2 YYNGEE. The CDR3 spells CASSVGQGSNYGYTF. CDR3 bases: TGTGCCAGCAGCGTTGGACAGGGTTCTAACTATGGCTACACCTTC.

V and J are TRBV25-1 and TRBJ1-2; 8 bases line up with TRBD1. Germline assignment: CDR1 MGHDK and CDR2 SYGVNS. V lost 2 bases and J lost 8; bases outside the gene matches: 4. CDR3 size: 13 residues. This CDR3 reads CASSERQGSGYTF. CDR3 DNA sequence: TGTGCCAGCAGTGAACGACAGGGGAGCGGCTACACCTTC.

The chain has TRBV6-5 and TRBJ1-1; 11 bases are a match to TRBD1. CDR3 length equals 14 residues. Germline assignment: CDR1 MNHEY and CDR2 SVGAGI. V shed 6 bases, J shed 7 bases, and the junction held 7 bases outside the gene matches. The chain's CDR3 is CASRPDRGRSEAFF. The CDR3 DNA follows: TGTGCCAGCAGACCGGACAGGGGGCGAAGTGAAGCTTTCTTT.

The chain employs TRBV6-6 and TRBJ2-1; 7 positions agree with TRBD1. This CDR3 comprises 12 residues. Per the germline V gene, CDR1 is MNHNY and CDR2 is SVGAGI (reference sequence). J was trimmed by 13 bases and V by 4 bases; bases with no gene match: 7. The chain's CDR3 is CASSFTGEHQFF. For the CDR3, the DNA is TGTGCCAGCAGTTTTACAGGGGAGCATCAGTTCTTC.

V is TRBV3-1 (or the pseudogene TRBV3-2) and J is TRBJ1-4; TRBD1 agrees at 7 bases. The CDR3 loop spans 15 amino acids. Germline assignment: CDR1 LGHDT and CDR2 YNNKEL (reference sequence). J lost 8 bases, V lost 3 bases, and 9 bases had no gene match. DNA of the CDR3: TGTGCCAGCAGCCAGAGGGGGCGCGTAAACGAAAAACTGTTTTTT. Its protein is CASSQRGRVNEKLFF.

This chain links TRBV2 with TRBJ2-3, with D possibly being TRBD2 (7 bases). Trimming took 7 bases from V and 5 from J, leaving 19 bases between them. The CDR3 loop spans 15 amino acids. The germline V gene has CDR1 SNHLY and CDR2 FYNNEI. The CDR3 DNA reads TGTGCCAGCATCCAACGGGGGCTAGCGGTAGATACGCAGTATTTT. It is translated as CASIQRGLAVDTQYF.

The chain couples TRBV9 to TRBJ1-1, with TRBD1 matching over 7 bases. The CDR3 is 14 residues long. CDR1 is SGDLS, CDR2 YYNGEE, per germline. After removal of 4 bases from V and 8 bases from J, the junction contained 11 bases not matched to a gene. In nucleotides, the CDR3 is TGTGCCAGCAGCACCAGGGGGACATGGGGGGAAGCTTTCTTT. Its translation: CASSTRGTWGEAFF.

The rearrangement uses TRBV7-9 and TRBJ1-6; 8 nucleotides align to TRBD1. The V and J ends lost 5 bases and 0 bases, in that order; junction bases with no gene match: 9. Per the germline V gene, CDR1 is SEHNR and CDR2 is FQNEAQ (reference sequence). The CDR3 sequence is 18 residues long. CDR3 nucleotide sequence: TGTGCCAGCAGCACACCTCGACAGGGGAGCTCCTATAATTCACCCCTCCACTTT. This translates into CASSTPRQGSSYNSPLHF.

This rearrangement joins TRBV6-2 or TRBV6-3 to TRBJ1-3; 8 bases match TRBD1. The CDR3 is made up of 17 amino acids. V trimming: 2 bases; J trimming: 4 bases; junction bases outside the gene matches: 10. CDR1 is MNHEY and CDR2 is SVGEGT in the germline V gene. Written as DNA, the CDR3 is TGTGCCAGCAGTTACCAGGGGACAGGAATTGAAGGAAACACCATATATTTT. Residues: CASSYQGTGIEGNTIYF.

This chain uses TRBV27 with TRBJ1-1, with 8 bases fitting TRBD1. Germline values: CDR1 MNHEY, CDR2 SMNVEV (reference sequence). The junction had 10 bases not matched to a gene; V was cut back by 6 bases and J by 4 bases. CDR3 length equals 15 residues. The CDR3 here is CASRDRQGRSTEAFF. CDR3 in DNA: TGTGCCAGCAGAGATAGACAGGGGAGGAGCACTGAAGCTTTCTTT.

The chain recombines TRBV7-2 with TRBJ2-5, with 11 bases lining up with TRBD2. The V gene end was trimmed by 6 bases and the J gene end by 4 bases; junction bases not matched to a gene: 7. CDR1 and CDR2 from the germline V gene are SGHTA and FQGNSA. The CDR3 has 15 residues. The CDR3 bases are TGTGCCAGCAGTTATAGCGGGGGGGCCGGAGAGACCCAGTACTTC. It yields the protein CASSYSGGAGETQYF.

The genes are TRBV11-2 and TRBJ1-2; D perhaps matches TRBD1 (6 bases). From germline, CDR1 is SGHAT and CDR2 FQNNGV. V shed 6 bases and J shed 5 bases, with 19 bases lying between them. The CDR3 extends over 15 amino acids. Here the CDR3 DNA reads TGTGCCAGCAGGGCGACAGGAGTCCTGTCGTATGGCTACACCTTC. Protein sequence: CASRATGVLSYGYTF. The full variable domain, completed using reference TRBV11-2 and TRBJ1-2, is EAGVAQSPRYKIIEKRQSVAFWCNPISGHATLYWYQQILGQGPKLLIQFQNNGVVDDSQLPKDRFSAERLKGVDSTLKIQPAKLEDSAVYLCASRATGVLSYGYTFGSGTRLTVV.

This clone was seen a single time. This sequence joins TRBV7-2 and TRBJ2-7; 12 bases are a match to TRBD2. The CDR3 consists of 14 residues. CDR1 and CDR2 from the germline V gene are SGHTA and FQGNSA. Losses at the gene ends were 2 bases for V and 4 bases for J; bases not matched to a gene: 0. CDR3 nucleotides: TGTGCCAGCAGCTTACTAGCGGGGGGGTACGAGCAGTACTTC. As protein: CASSLLAGGYEQYF.

This clone was observed a single time. The gene calls are TRBV3-1 (or the pseudogene TRBV3-2) and TRBJ1-2, with D possibly TRBD1 on 5 matching bases. The CDR3 has 16 amino acids. In germline, CDR1 is LGHDT, CDR2 YNNKEL (reference sequence). V was pared by 0 bases and J by 4 bases, with 15 bases between. The chain's CDR3 is CASSQEARGDFYGYTF. The CDR3 DNA follows: TGTGCCAGCAGCCAAGAGGCGCGAGGGGACTTCTATGGCTACACCTTC.

This chain uses TRBV14 with TRBJ1-6; D uncertain. Germline assignment: CDR1 SGHDN and CDR2 FVKESK. There are 16 residues in the CDR3. V was pared by 0 bases and J by 0 bases, with 6 bases between. CDR3 sequence (DNA): TGTGCCAGCAGCCAAGATGGGAGCTCCTATAATTCACCCCTCCACTTT. This gives the protein CASSQDGSSYNSPLHF.

This sequence joins TRBV5-1 and TRBJ1-1; D not certain. The CDR3 totals 16 residues. V was pared by 0 bases and J by 4 bases, with 16 bases between. The V gene's germline CDR1 is SGHRS and CDR2 YFSETQ. The CDR3 nucleotides read TGCGCCAGCAGCTTGGTTGCGTCTGGTTTACCCACTGAAGCTTTCTTT. Translation gives CASSLVASGLPTEAFF.

The chain joins TRBV4-2 to TRBJ2-7; 14 bases line up with TRBD2. The V segment lost 6 bases and the J segment 3 bases; nucleotides outside the gene matches: 16. The germline V gene encodes CDR1 LGHNA and CDR2 YNFKEQ. This CDR3 contains 19 residues. The CDR3 DNA reads as TGTGCCAGCAGTTTTTCCGGGACTAGCGGGAGCCGGCAGTTCTACGAGCAGTACTTC. Translated, it gives CASSFSGTSGSRQFYEQYF.

This clone was detected only once. This sequence joins TRBV5-5 and TRBJ1-4; D is uncertain. Germline loops: CDR1 SGHKS, CDR2 YYEKEE (reference sequence). The CDR3 sequence is 14 residues long. V lost 1 base to trimming and J lost 4 bases, with 8 bases between them. The CDR3 sequence is CASSLFRNNEKLFF. The DNA of the CDR3 is TGTGCCAGCAGCTTGTTCAGGAATAATGAAAAACTGTTTTTT.

V gene TRBV27 combines with J gene TRBJ1-1; no reliable D call. Germline V gene sequence: CDR1 MNHEY, CDR2 SMNVEV (reference sequence). CDR3 size: 14 residues. V lost 1 base, J lost 5 bases, and 11 bases lay in between. The CDR3, as DNA: TGTGCCAGCAGTTTATGGGGAGGTGGGACTGAAGCTTTCTTT. This sequence encodes CASSLWGGGTEAFF.

This chain links TRBV12-3 or TRBV12-4 with TRBJ1-5, with a possible D match to TRBD1 (5 bases). This CDR3 has 11 residues. With 2 bases removed from V and 9 bases from J, the gap between germline ends came to 5 bases. The CDR3 sequence is CASSLRGPQHF. In nucleotides, the CDR3 is TGTGCCAGCAGTTTAAGGGGGCCCCAGCATTTT.

This clone has more than one count but fewer than ten. This rearrangement joins TRBV4-1 to TRBJ1-1; D is unresolved. The CDR3 has 11 amino acids. The V and J ends lost 3 bases and 11 bases respectively, with 10 bases between them. CDR1 is MGHRA, CDR2 YSYEKL, per germline. The CDR3 nucleotides read TGCGCCAGCAGCCACCAGACCGGGGCTTTCTTT. This gives the protein CASSHQTGAFF.

This sequence joins TRBV7-2 and TRBJ2-3, with 9 bases identical to TRBD2. Germline CDR1 and CDR2: SGHTA and FQGNSA. Unmatched junction bases numbered 6, after V lost 1 base and J lost 4 bases. The CDR3 length is 16 residues. DNA for the CDR3: TGTGCCAGCAGCTTAGGGCGGGGGGGAGCGTCAGATACGCAGTATTTT. Protein: CASSLGRGGASDTQYF.